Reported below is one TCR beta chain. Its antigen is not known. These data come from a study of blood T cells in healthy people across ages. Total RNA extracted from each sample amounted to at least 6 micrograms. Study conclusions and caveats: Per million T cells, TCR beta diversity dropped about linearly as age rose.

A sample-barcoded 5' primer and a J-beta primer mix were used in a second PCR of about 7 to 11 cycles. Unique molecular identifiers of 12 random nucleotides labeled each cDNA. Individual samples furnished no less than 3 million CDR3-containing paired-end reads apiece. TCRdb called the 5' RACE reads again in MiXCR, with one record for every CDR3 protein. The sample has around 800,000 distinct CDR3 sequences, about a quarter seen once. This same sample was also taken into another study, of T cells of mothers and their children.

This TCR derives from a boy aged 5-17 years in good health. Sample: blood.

CDR3 sequence reads: CASSPLGRGGAGELFF. CDR3 DNA: TGTGCCAGCAGTCCCCTCGGGAGGGGGGGCGCCGGGGAGCTGTTTTTT. The J gene is TRBJ2-2, the V gene TRBV27; 8 bases fit TRBD2. V gave up 5 bases and J gave up 6 bases; unmatched junction bases: 11. Per the germline V gene, CDR1 is MNHEY and CDR2 is SMNVEV (reference sequence). There are 16 residues in the CDR3.